The 26 T cell receptor beta chains reported below all come from one sample, sequenced in a study of T cells in Graves' hyperthyroidism and ophthalmopathy. TCR beta CDR3 regions were amplified from RNA. The study used the HTBI primer set for a first-round RT-PCR of the TCR CDR3. TCRdb re-analysed the multiplex PCR reads in MiXCR, keeping a single row per CDR3 protein. The repertoire consists of some 380,000 distinct CDR3 sequences, with approximately 12% occurring once and the leading ten covering around 20%. Sequencing was done on a sample of blood. These receptors were collected from a man between 25 and 39 years old with Graves' hyperthyroidism that later progressed to Graves' ophthalmopathy.

A note on this clonotype: The junction differs from germline at one of its ends, possibly a read error. The chain uses TRBV28 and TRBJ2-1; 11 nucleotides match TRBD2. The germline gives CDR1 MDHEN, CDR2 SYDVKM. This CDR3 contains 16 residues. The CDR3 here is CASSYALAGVSNEQLF. CDR3 in DNA: TGTGCCAGCAGTTATGCACTAGCGGGAGTTTCCAATGAGCAGCTCTTC.

This clonotype was counted between two and nine times. The J gene is TRBJ2-1, the V gene TRBV9; a weak D match, TRBD1 (6 bases). The length of the CDR3 is 15 residues. Trimming removed 3 bases from V and 0 bases from J, with 10 bases in between. Germline V CDR1 and CDR2: SGDLS, YYNGEE. In DNA, the CDR3 is TGTGCCAGCAGCGCAACAGGGTCCTCCTACAATGAGCAGTTCTTC. Translation: CASSATGSSYNEQFF. The whole variable domain, filled in from reference TRBV9 and TRBJ2-1, reads DSGVTQTPKHLITATGQRVTLRCSPRSGDLSVYWYQQSLDQGLQFLIQYYNGEERAKGNILERFSAQQFPDLHSELNLSSLELGDSALYFCASSATGSSYNEQFFGPGTRLTVL.

The CDR3 DNA follows: TGTGCCAGCAGTGGACAGGGGGCGTCGAATTCACCCCTCCACTTT. It codes for CASSGQGASNSPLHF. This rearrangement joins TRBV2 to TRBJ1-6; TRBD1 matches 10 bases. The CDR3 runs 15 residues. Germline V gene lookup returns CDR1 SNHLY and CDR2 FYNNEI. V was pared by 4 bases and J by 7 bases, with 4 bases of the junction left unmatched.

Many counts were recorded for this clonotype. V usage is TRBV11-2 and J usage is TRBJ2-2; D possibly corresponds to TRBD2 (7 bases). V lost 5 bases, J lost 2 bases, and 18 bases lay in between. The CDR3 is 17 residues long. Germline assignment: CDR1 SGHAT and CDR2 FQNNGV. The CDR3 loop reads CASSPASGGPNTGELFF. CDR3 in DNA: TGTGCCAGCAGCCCAGCCTCCGGGGGGCCTAACACCGGGGAGCTGTTTTTT.

The chain employs TRBV5-5 and TRBJ1-6; D unresolved. Per germline, CDR1 SGHKS and CDR2 YYEKEE (reference sequence). The CDR3 runs to 13 residues. V was trimmed by 4 bases and J by 9 bases, leaving 11 bases between them. The CDR3 nucleotides read TGTGCCAGCAGCCTATACACGGTTTCACCCCTCCACTTT. Protein sequence: CASSLYTVSPLHF.

This sequence joins TRBV4-1 and TRBJ2-7; 11 bases agree with TRBD2. The CDR3 has 18 residues. Germline CDR1 is MGHRA and CDR2 is YSYEKL. Trimming at V came to 3 bases and at J to 0 bases, leaving 10 bases not matched to a gene. The CDR3 sequence: CASSHLLTSGASSYEQYF. The CDR3 coding sequence is TGCGCCAGCAGCCACCTCTTGACTAGCGGGGCTAGCTCCTACGAGCAGTACTTC.

The chain links TRBV28 to TRBJ1-2; D is uncertain. The germline gives CDR1 MDHEN, CDR2 SYDVKM. Trimming took 3 bases from V and 6 from J, leaving 11 bases between them. This CDR3 has 13 residues. The CDR3 region has the DNA TGTGCCAGCAGTTTTTCAACCGGGGATGGCTACACCTTC. This gives the protein CASSFSTGDGYTF.

In its sample, this clonotype was seen a few times. The chain is built from TRBV7-9 and TRBJ2-7; 16 positions agree with TRBD2. Trimming removed 5 bases from V and 4 bases from J; junction bases left unmatched: 8. The length of the CDR3 is 17 residues. Germline loops: CDR1 SEHNR, CDR2 FQNEAQ (reference sequence). Here the CDR3 reads CASSPAGLAGGQYEQYF. The DNA of the CDR3 is TGTGCCAGCAGCCCCGCGGGACTAGCGGGAGGGCAGTACGAGCAGTACTTC.

The sample holds a few counts of this clonotype. The rearrangement uses TRBV11-2 and TRBJ2-1; TRBD2 matches at 7 bases. J gave up 5 bases and V 5 bases, and 6 bases lay outside the gene matches. CDR3 length: 14 amino acids. Looked up from germline, CDR1 is SGHAT and CDR2 is FQNNGV. Here the CDR3 DNA reads TGTGCCAGCAGCCCGGGACTACCCAACAATGAGCAGTTCTTC. Its protein product is CASSPGLPNNEQFF.

In this sample, this clonotype turned up many times. The chain is built from TRBV10-3 and TRBJ2-7; 9 positions agree with TRBD1. V was clipped by 0 bases and J by 4 bases; unmatched bases: 1. Germline values: CDR1 ENHRY, CDR2 SYGVKD. This CDR3 is built from 14 residues. The CDR3 DNA reads TGTGCCATCAGTGAGTCGACAGGGGGTTACGAGCAGTACTTC. Translation: CAISESTGGYEQYF.

Ten or more counts support this clonotype. This chain connects TRBV11-3 to TRBJ2-1; D perhaps matches TRBD2 (5 bases). This CDR3 region has 15 residues. Trimming pared 2 bases from V and 3 bases from J, leaving 11 bases between. The germline V gene has CDR1 SGHNT and CDR2 YENEEA. The CDR3 region has the DNA TGTGCCAGCAGCTTATTTGGAGGCTACTACAATGAGCAGTTCTTC. Its translation is CASSLFGGYYNEQFF.

There are many counts of this clonotype. The chain combines TRBV29-1 with TRBJ2-2; D possibly uses TRBD1 or TRBD2 (5 bases each). Germline CDR1 reads SQVTM; CDR2 reads ANQGSEA. This CDR3 spans 13 amino acids. The V and J ends lost 5 bases and 2 bases respectively, with 9 bases between them. DNA for the CDR3: TGCAGCGTTCCGGGACCCAACACCGGGGAGCTGTTTTTT. Its protein is CSVPGPNTGELFF.

This clonotype has a count of ten or more. The chain uses TRBV24-1 and TRBJ1-5; no clear D gene. The germline V and J ends were trimmed by 3 bases and 4 bases, with 6 bases remaining between them. The CDR3 spans 13 residues. The germline CDR1 and CDR2 sequences are KGHDR and SFDVKD. CDR3 nucleotide sequence: TGTGCCACCAGTGATGGCAGTAATCAGCCCCAGCATTTT. Encoded protein: CATSDGSNQPQHF.

This clonotype was observed a handful of times. A read error is possible here, since a much larger clone lies one base away. The chain joins TRBV7-8 to TRBJ2-7; 12 bases are shared with TRBD2. Germline assignment: CDR1 SGHVS and CDR2 FQNEAQ. This CDR3 has 19 residues. V was clipped by 4 bases and J by 2 bases; unmatched bases: 15. Written as DNA, the CDR3 is TGTGCCAGCAGCTCATTAGGGGGGGGACTAGCGGGCTCCACCTACGAGCAGTACTTC. It yields the protein CASSSLGGGLAGSTYEQYF.

There are a few counts of this clonotype. This chain connects TRBV5-6 to TRBJ2-5; TRBD2 might be the D (5 bases). Germline V gene sequence: CDR1 SGHDT, CDR2 YYEEEE. This CDR3 has 14 amino acids. V dropped 3 bases and J dropped 4 bases, with 13 bases sitting between them. CDR3 residues: CASSSEGSRETQYF. The CDR3 DNA reads as TGTGCCAGCAGCTCAGAGGGTTCCCGAGAGACCCAGTACTTC.

This clonotype was observed at least ten times. The rearrangement uses TRBV5-1 and TRBJ1-1; no firm D call. Germline CDR1 and CDR2: SGHRS and YFSETQ. The CDR3 is 13 amino acids. Trimming shortened V by 2 bases and J by 0 bases, and 5 bases separated the two germline ends. The CDR3: CASSFNLNTEAFF. The CDR3 DNA reads TGCGCCAGCAGCTTTAACTTGAACACTGAAGCTTTCTTT.

This clonotype showed up just a few times. The chain joins TRBV4-1 to TRBJ2-7, with D tentatively TRBD1 or TRBD2 (5 bases each). This CDR3 has 16 residues. V gave up 0 bases and J gave up 2 bases, with 14 bases separating them. The germline V gene encodes CDR1 MGHRA and CDR2 YSYEKL. The CDR3 DNA is TGCGCCAGCAGCCAAGATCCGCGGGCAGGGACCTACGAGCAGTACTTC. This sequence encodes CASSQDPRAGTYEQYF.

There are a few counts of this clonotype. This chain links TRBV20-1 with TRBJ1-1; D remains unclear. Trimming stripped 6 bases from V and 1 base from J, with 12 bases between. The CDR3 runs to 13 residues. Germline V gene sequence: CDR1 DFQATT, CDR2 SNEGSKA (reference sequence). CDR3: CSARSDPNTEAFF. The CDR3, as DNA: TGCAGTGCGAGGTCCGACCCGAACACTGAAGCTTTCTTT.

This clonotype came up a few times. The chain is built from TRBV20-1 and TRBJ1-5; D perhaps matches TRBD1 (6 bases). Germline values: CDR1 DFQATT, CDR2 SNEGSKA (reference sequence). The V gene lost 2 bases and the J gene lost 0 bases, with 14 bases spanning the gap. The CDR3 is 16 residues long. The CDR3 coding sequence is TGCAGTGCTAGACGCGGGGGCTCTTATAGCAATCAGCCCCAGCATTTT. Translating it yields CSARRGGSYSNQPQHF.

This sequence joins TRBV9 and TRBJ2-1; TRBD2 matches 11 bases. Looked up from germline, CDR1 is SGDLS and CDR2 is YYNGEE. Losses at the gene ends were 0 bases for V and 2 bases for J; bases not matched to a gene: 4. The CDR3 extends over 17 amino acids. CDR3 DNA: TGTGCCAGCAGCGTAGAGCTAGCGGGGGGCACCTACAATGAGCAGTTCTTC. It specifies CASSVELAGGTYNEQFF. Complete variable domain (other parts from reference TRBV9 and TRBJ2-1): DSGVTQTPKHLITATGQRVTLRCSPRSGDLSVYWYQQSLDQGLQFLIQYYNGEERAKGNILERFSAQQFPDLHSELNLSSLELGDSALYFCASSVELAGGTYNEQFFGPGTRLTVL.

This clonotype was counted ten times or more. V is TRBV3-1 and J is TRBJ2-3; D gene ambiguous. The V end was cut by 2 bases, the J end by 6 bases, with 6 bases between. From germline, CDR1 is LGHDT and CDR2 YNNKEL (reference sequence). The CDR3 is 12 amino acids. The CDR3 loop is CASSQYSDTQYF. The CDR3 DNA sequence: TGTGCCAGCAGCCAATACTCGGATACGCAGTATTTT.

As DNA, the CDR3 is TGTGCCAGCAGCCCTAAGAGATGGGATTCACCCCTCCACTTT. Translated, it gives CASSPKRWDSPLHF. V is TRBV13 and J is TRBJ1-6; D remains ambiguous. The germline CDR1 and CDR2 sequences are PRHDT and FYEKMQ (reference sequence). CDR3 length equals 14 residues. The V end lost 5 bases, the J end lost 8 bases, and 13 bases lay between the germline ends.

This clonotype was detected only a few times. The chain combines TRBV20-1 with TRBJ2-1; 10 bases fit TRBD1. The CDR3 spans 14 residues. Germline values: CDR1 DFQATT, CDR2 SNEGSKA (reference sequence). Losses at the gene ends were 3 bases for V and 8 bases for J; bases not matched to a gene: 7. The CDR3 DNA reads TGCAGTGCTAGTGTGGGACAGGGGTTTGATGAGCAGTTCTTC. As protein: CSASVGQGFDEQFF.

The chain employs TRBV19 and TRBJ2-5; 8 nucleotides agree with TRBD2. After removal of 5 bases from V and 5 bases from J, the junction contained 16 bases not matched to a gene. This CDR3 has 17 residues. Germline V gene sequence: CDR1 LNHDA, CDR2 SQIVND (reference sequence). The CDR3 loop reads CASSDPFGSGVLETQYF. CDR3 nucleotide sequence: TGTGCCAGTAGTGACCCCTTCGGTAGCGGGGTATTGGAGACCCAGTACTTC.

This clonotype was counted only a few times. CDR3 in DNA: TGTGCCAGCAGCTACGGACAGGCCCACACCGGGGAGCTGTTTTTT. As protein: CASSYGQAHTGELFF. The V gene is TRBV7-8, the J gene TRBJ2-2, with TRBD1 matching over 7 bases. Per germline, CDR1 SGHVS and CDR2 FQNEAQ. V dropped 4 bases and J dropped 3; count of bases not matched to a gene: 5. This CDR3 has 15 residues.

This clonotype was seen repeatedly, ten times or more. The rearrangement links TRBV7-9 to TRBJ2-1; 12 bases match TRBD2. CDR3 length: 19 residues. Germline values: CDR1 SEHNR, CDR2 FQNEAQ (reference sequence). The junction had 10 bases not matched to a gene; V was cut back by 4 bases and J by 0 bases. Here the CDR3 DNA reads TGTGCCAGCAGCTCCCGACTAGCGGGGGCCTTAAGCTCCTACAATGAGCAGTTCTTC. Its translation: CASSSRLAGALSSYNEQFF.